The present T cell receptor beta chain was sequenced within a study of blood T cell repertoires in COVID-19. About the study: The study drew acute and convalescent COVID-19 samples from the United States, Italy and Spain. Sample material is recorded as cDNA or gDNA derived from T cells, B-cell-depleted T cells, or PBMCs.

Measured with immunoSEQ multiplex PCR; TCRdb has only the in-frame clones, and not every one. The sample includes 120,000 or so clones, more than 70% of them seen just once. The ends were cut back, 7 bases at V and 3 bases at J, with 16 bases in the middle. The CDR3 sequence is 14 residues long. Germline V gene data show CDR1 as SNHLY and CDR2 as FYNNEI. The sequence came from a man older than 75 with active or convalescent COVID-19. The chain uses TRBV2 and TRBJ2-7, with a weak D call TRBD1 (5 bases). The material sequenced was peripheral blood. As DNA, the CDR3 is TGTGCCAGCAAGGACACCCTAGGATTCTACGAGCAGTACTTC. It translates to CASKDTLGFYEQYF.